A single sample gave rise to the 14 T cell receptor beta chains below, sequenced in a study of T cell responses to AZD1222 COVID-19 vaccine (dated by TCRdb to the early 2020s). The intended sense of this specimen's time point label: about 28 days (+/-7) after the second vaccine dose. The treatment or condition label here, explained by the study, means: meningococcal conjugate vaccine given as trial control. The method was the immunoSEQ multiplex PCR assay. The table was pulled from immuneACCESS by TCRdb, which kept in-frame rearrangements only. Such tables lose some clones; where checked, under half of the loss comes from unresolved V genes, and the rest has no known cause. The sample records 95,000 to 110,000 clones, roughly 86% of which are singletons. Clones ranked in the top ten supply approximately 3% of the sample. This sample comprised peripheral blood, obtained 28 days after the second dose of the MenACWY control vaccine. The receptors were gathered from an adult who received the MenACWY meningococcal vaccine as a control.

The chain couples TRBV6-2 or TRBV6-3 to TRBJ2-5, with 8 bases lining up with TRBD1. The length of the CDR3 is 13 residues. The V gene end was trimmed by 6 bases and the J gene end by 5 bases; junction bases not matched to a gene: 5. Germline CDR1 reads MNHEY; CDR2 reads SVGEGT. CDR3 in DNA: TGTGCCAGCAGCCAGGGGGCCCGGGAGACCCAGTACTTC. Protein product: CASSQGARETQYF.

The rearrangement uses TRBV6-1 and TRBJ1-1; no reliable D call. Germline loops: CDR1 MNHNS, CDR2 SASEGT. V was shortened by 2 bases and J by 0 bases, with 7 bases between the two germline ends. This CDR3 comprises 14 residues. CDR3: CASSERQVNTEAFF. The DNA for the CDR3 is TGTGCCAGCAGTGAACGCCAGGTGAACACTGAAGCTTTCTTT.

The chain recombines TRBV6-5 with TRBJ2-5, with TRBD1 matching 8 bases. The V segment lost 4 bases and the J segment 5 bases; nucleotides outside the gene matches: 6. The CDR3 is 14 amino acids. The germline V gene encodes CDR1 MNHEY and CDR2 SVGAGI. CDR3 protein: CASSFTGGRETQYF. CDR3 in DNA: TGTGCCAGCAGTTTTACAGGGGGTCGGGAGACCCAGTACTTC.

This rearrangement joins TRBV11-2 to TRBJ2-2; D is unresolved. Germline CDR1 SGHAT, CDR2 FQNNGV. The CDR3 runs 16 residues. The ends were cut back, 2 bases at V and 0 bases at J, with 10 bases in the middle. This chain's CDR3 is CASSLQPRPNTGELFF. CDR3 nucleotides: TGTGCCAGCAGCTTACAGCCCCGCCCGAACACCGGGGAGCTGTTTTTT.

The chain is built from TRBV6-2 or TRBV6-3 and TRBJ1-2, with D maybe TRBD1 (5 bases). Per germline, CDR1 MNHEY and CDR2 SVGEGT. Trimming removed 5 bases at V and 0 bases at J, with 13 bases between. The length of the CDR3 is 15 residues. CDR3 DNA sequence: TGTGCCAGCAGTGACCCGGGACCAACTAACTATGGCTACACCTTC. Translation gives CASSDPGPTNYGYTF.

V and J are TRBV27 and TRBJ1-5; D is possibly TRBD1 (5 bases). Germline lookup yields CDR1 MNHEY and CDR2 SMNVEV (reference sequence). The CDR3 is made up of 16 amino acids. With 4 bases removed from V and 6 bases from J, the gap between germline ends came to 19 bases. In nucleotides, the CDR3 is TGTGCCAGCAGTTGGACTGGCAGGGCCGGAACTCAGCCCCAGCATTTT. Amino acid sequence: CASSWTGRAGTQPQHF.

This chain links TRBV5-8 with TRBJ2-5; a possible D gene is TRBD1 (5 bases). The germline V gene encodes CDR1 SGHTS and CDR2 YDEGEE. CDR3 size: 15 residues. Between the trimmed V and J ends, which lost 2 bases and 1 base, there was a span of 12 bases. CDR3 loop: CASSFTGRIQETQYF. The CDR3, as DNA: TGTGCCAGCAGCTTCACAGGTCGCATCCAAGAGACCCAGTACTTC.

The genes are TRBV7-4 and TRBJ2-7; 9 positions agree with TRBD1. The V segment lost 2 bases and the J segment 4 bases; nucleotides outside the gene matches: 15. CDR3 size: 18 residues. Germline loops: CDR1 SGHVT, CDR2 SQSDAQ. The CDR3 is CASSLTPLRDRGSYEQYF. The DNA of the CDR3 is TGTGCCAGCAGCTTAACCCCTCTCAGAGACAGGGGGTCTTACGAGCAGTACTTC.

The chain is built from TRBV5-5 and TRBJ2-7; TRBD1 agrees at 7 bases. This CDR3 contains 15 residues. CDR1 is SGHKS and CDR2 is YYEKEE in the germline V gene (reference sequence). J was trimmed by 1 base and V by 4 bases; bases with no gene match: 8. CDR3 nucleotide sequence: TGTGCCAGCAGCCCCCATTGGGACAGATCCTACGAGCAGTACTTC. It yields the protein CASSPHWDRSYEQYF. The full variable domain, rest sourced from reference TRBV5-5 and TRBJ2-7, is DAGVTQSPTHLIKTRGQQVTLRCSPISGHKSVSWYQQVLGQGPQFIFQYYEKEERGRGNFPDRFSARQFPNYSSELNVNALLLGDSALYLCASSPHWDRSYEQYFGPGTRLTVT.

Turning to this clone: This CDR3 is also generated by other DNA sequences in the sample. The chain uses TRBV7-9 and TRBJ1-3; D might be TRBD1 (5 bases). The CDR3 is 15 residues long. Germline CDR1 reads SEHNR; CDR2 reads FQNEAQ (reference sequence). Trimming removed 3 bases at V and 0 bases at J, with 9 bases between. CDR3 loop: CASSLRGSSGNTIYF. CDR3 coding DNA: TGTGCCAGCAGCTTGCGGGGGAGCTCTGGAAACACCATATATTTT.

The chain employs TRBV3-1 (or the pseudogene TRBV3-2) and TRBJ2-7; D is unresolved. There are 14 residues in the CDR3. From germline, CDR1 is LGHDT and CDR2 YNNKEL (reference sequence). V gave up 0 bases and J gave up 2 bases, with 8 bases separating them. The CDR3 nucleotides read TGTGCCAGCAGCCAAGACACCGCGACCTACGAGCAGTACTTC. Protein product: CASSQDTATYEQYF.

The chain couples TRBV5-6 to TRBJ2-3; D is perhaps TRBD1 (6 bases). Germline CDR1 is SGHDT and CDR2 is YYEEEE. V shed 2 bases and J shed 6 bases, with 13 bases lying between them. The CDR3 extends over 14 amino acids. This chain's CDR3 is CASSLQGPADTQYF. For the CDR3, the DNA is TGTGCCAGCAGCTTACAGGGTCCCGCCGATACGCAGTATTTT.

In its sample, this clone ranks as medium-sized. The chain carries TRBV7-3 and TRBJ2-1, with 10 bases that match TRBD2. Trimming cost V 1 base and J 8 bases; bases outside gene matches: 11. Germline CDR1 and CDR2: SGHTA and FQGTGA. The CDR3 is made up of 17 amino acids. The CDR3 spells CASSLIAGGPVDHEQFF. CDR3 DNA sequence: TGTGCCAGCAGCTTAATAGCGGGGGGCCCTGTAGACCATGAGCAGTTCTTC. The entire variable domain, with the rest obtained from reference TRBV7-3 and TRBJ2-1, is as follows: GAGVSQTPSNKVTEKGKYVELRCDPISGHTALYWYRQSLGQGPEFLIYFQGTGAADDSGLPNDRFFAVRPEGSVSTLKIQRTERGDSAVYLCASSLIAGGPVDHEQFFGPGTRLTVL.

The chain is built from TRBV27 and TRBJ2-7; 12 nucleotides agree with TRBD2. Germline lookup yields CDR1 MNHEY and CDR2 SMNVEV (reference sequence). This CDR3 spans 13 amino acids. V shed 8 bases and J 2 bases; nucleotides not matched to a gene: 1. As DNA, the CDR3 is TGTGCCAGCGCTAGCGGGGGGGCCTACGAGCAGTACTTC. Encoded protein: CASASGGAYEQYF.